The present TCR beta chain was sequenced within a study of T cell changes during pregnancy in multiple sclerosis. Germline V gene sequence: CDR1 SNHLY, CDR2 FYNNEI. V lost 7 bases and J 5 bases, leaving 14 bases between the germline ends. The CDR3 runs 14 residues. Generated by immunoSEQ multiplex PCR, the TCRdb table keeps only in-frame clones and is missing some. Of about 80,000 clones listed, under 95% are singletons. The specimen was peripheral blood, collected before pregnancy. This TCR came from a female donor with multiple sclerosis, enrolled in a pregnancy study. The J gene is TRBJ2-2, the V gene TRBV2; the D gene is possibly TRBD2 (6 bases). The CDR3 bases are TGTGCCAGCACCTCAGACGGGGGTACCGGGGAGCTGTTTTTT. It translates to CASTSDGGTGELFF.